This entry concerns a single TCR beta chain. Its antigen is undetermined. The source of the sample is a study of Ad26.COV2.S vaccination and SARS-CoV-2 variants. Looking at the study overall: Of the COV1001 trial arms, the Ad26.COV2.S arm included the donor.

Study-wide findings and caveats: It was found that vaccine and placebo recipients had similar non-spike TCR breadth. Vaccine recipients showed a spike-specific TCR breadth that was higher than in placebo recipients. Quantification of TCR breadth and depth may have yielded underestimates of total T cell responses.

Treatment reported: roughly 18 received Ad26.COV2.S at low or high dose, single or two shots; about 5 received placebo; per-sample allocation not given. Collection of the samples took place on day 63 after the first injection of vaccine or placebo. The CDR3 is 11 residues long. V was pared by 4 bases and J by 3 bases, with 4 bases between. The repertoire was sequenced with immunoSEQ multiplex PCR; TCRdb's copy has only in-frame clones and lacks some. The repertoire holds some 320,000 clones, with roughly 84% as singletons. The sequence was collected from a person between 18 and 65 years old who received the Ad26.COV2.S COVID-19 vaccine or a placebo. The input for sequencing was peripheral blood, taken in a trial of Ad26.COV2.S vaccine versus placebo. V and J are TRBV12-3 or TRBV12-4 and TRBJ2-7; D remains ambiguous. In nucleotides, the CDR3 is TGTGCCAGCAGTTACAACTACGAGCAGTACTTC. Translation: CASSYNYEQYF.